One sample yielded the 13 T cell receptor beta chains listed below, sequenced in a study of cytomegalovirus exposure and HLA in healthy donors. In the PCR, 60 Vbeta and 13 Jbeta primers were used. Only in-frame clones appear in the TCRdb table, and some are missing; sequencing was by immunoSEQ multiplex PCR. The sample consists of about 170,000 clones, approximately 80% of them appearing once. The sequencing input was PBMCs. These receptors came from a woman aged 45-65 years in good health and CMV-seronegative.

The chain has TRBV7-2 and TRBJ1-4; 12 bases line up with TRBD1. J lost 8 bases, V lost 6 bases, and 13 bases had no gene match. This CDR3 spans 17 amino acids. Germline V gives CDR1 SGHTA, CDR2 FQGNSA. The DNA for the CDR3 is TGTGCCAGCAGTTCGGGGACAGGGGGCCCTCTCGGGGAAAAACTGTTTTTT. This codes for CASSSGTGGPLGEKLFF.

The CDR3 loop is CASSLALAGVQEQYF. The CDR3 nucleotides are TGTGCCAGCAGCTTAGCGCTAGCGGGAGTTCAAGAGCAGTACTTC. The V call is TRBV7-2, the J call TRBJ2-5, with 10 bases identical to TRBD2. Germline V gene data show CDR1 as SGHTA and CDR2 as FQGNSA. V gave up 0 bases and J gave up 11 bases; unmatched junction bases: 9. The CDR3 runs to 15 residues. The whole variable domain, filled in from reference TRBV7-2 and TRBJ2-5, reads GAGVSQSPSNKVTEKGKDVELRCDPISGHTALYWYRQSLGQGLEFLIYFQGNSAPDKSGLPSDRFSAERTGGSVSTLTIQRTQQEDSAVYLCASSLALAGVQEQYFGPGTRLLVL.

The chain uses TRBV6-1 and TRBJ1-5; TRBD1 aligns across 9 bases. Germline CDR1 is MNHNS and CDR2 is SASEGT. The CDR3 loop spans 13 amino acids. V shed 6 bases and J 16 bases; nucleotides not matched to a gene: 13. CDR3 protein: CASSEGGTGMIHF. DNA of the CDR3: TGTGCCAGCAGCGAGGGGGGGACAGGGATGATCCATTTT.

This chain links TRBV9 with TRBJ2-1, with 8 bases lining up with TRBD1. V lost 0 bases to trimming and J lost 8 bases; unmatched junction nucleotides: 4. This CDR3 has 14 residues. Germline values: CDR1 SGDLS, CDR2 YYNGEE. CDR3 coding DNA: TGTGCCAGCAGCGTAGGGGCAGGGGGCGATGAGCAGTTCTTC. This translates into CASSVGAGGDEQFF.

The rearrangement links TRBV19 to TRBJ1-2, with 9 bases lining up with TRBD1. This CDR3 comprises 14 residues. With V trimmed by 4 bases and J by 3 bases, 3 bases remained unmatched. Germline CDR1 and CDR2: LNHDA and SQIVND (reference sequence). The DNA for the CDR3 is TGTGCCAGTAGTACCAGACAGGGGGACTATGGCTACACCTTC. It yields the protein CASSTRQGDYGYTF.

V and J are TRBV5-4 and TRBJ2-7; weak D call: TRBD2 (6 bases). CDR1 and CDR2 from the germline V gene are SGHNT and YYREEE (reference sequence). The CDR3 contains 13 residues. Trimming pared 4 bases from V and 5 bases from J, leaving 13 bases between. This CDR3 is CASSPGTDHEQYF. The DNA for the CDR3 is TGTGCCAGCAGCCCGGGGACTGACCACGAGCAGTACTTC.

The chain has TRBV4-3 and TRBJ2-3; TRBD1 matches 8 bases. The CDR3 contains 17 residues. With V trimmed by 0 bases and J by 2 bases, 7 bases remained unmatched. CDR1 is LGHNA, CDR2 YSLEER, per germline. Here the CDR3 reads CASSQDSPGGNTDTQYF. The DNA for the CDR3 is TGCGCCAGCAGCCAAGATTCCCCAGGGGGCAACACAGATACGCAGTATTTT.

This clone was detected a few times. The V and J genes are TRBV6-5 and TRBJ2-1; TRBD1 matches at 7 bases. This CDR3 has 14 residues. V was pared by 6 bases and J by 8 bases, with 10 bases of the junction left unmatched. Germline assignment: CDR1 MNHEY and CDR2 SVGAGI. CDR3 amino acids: CASSLGTVRDEQFF. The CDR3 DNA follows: TGTGCCAGCAGCCTCGGGACAGTCCGGGATGAGCAGTTCTTC.

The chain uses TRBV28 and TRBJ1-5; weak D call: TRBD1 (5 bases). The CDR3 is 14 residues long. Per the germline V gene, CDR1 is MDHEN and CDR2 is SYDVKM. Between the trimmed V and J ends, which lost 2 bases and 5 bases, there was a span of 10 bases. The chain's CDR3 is CASSLIPGDQPQHF. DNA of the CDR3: TGTGCCAGCAGTTTAATCCCGGGGGATCAGCCCCAGCATTTT.

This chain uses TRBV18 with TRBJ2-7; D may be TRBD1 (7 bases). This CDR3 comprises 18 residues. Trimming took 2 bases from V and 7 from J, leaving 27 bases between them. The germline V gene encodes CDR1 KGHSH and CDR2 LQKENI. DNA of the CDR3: TGTGCCAGCTCACCATTTCAGGGCGGGGACAGAGGATCGGGGGAGCAGTACTTC. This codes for CASSPFQGGDRGSGEQYF. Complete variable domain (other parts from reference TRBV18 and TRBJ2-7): NAGVMQNPRHLVRRRGQEARLRCSPMKGHSHVYWYRQLPEEGLKFMVYLQKENIIDESGMPKERFSAEFPKEGPSILRIQQVVRGDSAAYFCASSPFQGGDRGSGEQYFGPGTRLTVT.

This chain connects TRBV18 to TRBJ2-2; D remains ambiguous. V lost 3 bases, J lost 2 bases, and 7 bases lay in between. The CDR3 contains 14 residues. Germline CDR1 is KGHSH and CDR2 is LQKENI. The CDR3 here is CASSPGLNTGELFF. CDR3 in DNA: TGTGCCAGCTCACCGGGCCTAAACACCGGGGAGCTGTTTTTT.

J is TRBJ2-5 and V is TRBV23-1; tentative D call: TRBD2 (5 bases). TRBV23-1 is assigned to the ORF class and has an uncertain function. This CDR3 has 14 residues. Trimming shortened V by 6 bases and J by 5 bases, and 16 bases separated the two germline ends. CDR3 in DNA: TGCGCCAGCAGACCTGAGGTTTGGGAGGAGACCCAGTACTTC. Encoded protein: CASRPEVWEETQYF.

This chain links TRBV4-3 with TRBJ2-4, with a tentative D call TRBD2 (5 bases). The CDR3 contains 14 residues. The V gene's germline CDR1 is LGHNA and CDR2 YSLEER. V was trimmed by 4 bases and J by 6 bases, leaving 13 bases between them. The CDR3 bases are TGCGCCAGCAGCCCAGAAGTACGGGGAAACATTCAGTACTTC. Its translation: CASSPEVRGNIQYF.